This T cell receptor beta chain was recorded in a study of T cell responses to AZD1222 COVID-19 vaccine. Study as a whole: Analyses pooled second doses at about 4 or about 12 weeks.

This CDR3 has 15 residues. Trimming pared 4 bases from V and 3 bases from J, leaving 15 bases between. CDR1 and CDR2 from the germline V gene are MNHEY and SMNVEV (reference sequence). Assay used: immunoSEQ multiplex PCR; TCRdb lists only in-frame clones, some missing. This sample yields about 120,000 clones, of which approximately 90% are seen a single time; over 3.5% belongs to the top ten. This chain connects TRBV27 to TRBJ2-5; TRBD2 is a possible D gene (5 bases). The source is an adult in good health. The sample consisted of peripheral blood, taken on day 0 of AZD1222 vaccination. DNA of the CDR3: TGTGCCAGCAGTTGGGGTGGACGGGGAGAAGAGACCCAGTACTTC. Protein sequence: CASSWGGRGEETQYF.